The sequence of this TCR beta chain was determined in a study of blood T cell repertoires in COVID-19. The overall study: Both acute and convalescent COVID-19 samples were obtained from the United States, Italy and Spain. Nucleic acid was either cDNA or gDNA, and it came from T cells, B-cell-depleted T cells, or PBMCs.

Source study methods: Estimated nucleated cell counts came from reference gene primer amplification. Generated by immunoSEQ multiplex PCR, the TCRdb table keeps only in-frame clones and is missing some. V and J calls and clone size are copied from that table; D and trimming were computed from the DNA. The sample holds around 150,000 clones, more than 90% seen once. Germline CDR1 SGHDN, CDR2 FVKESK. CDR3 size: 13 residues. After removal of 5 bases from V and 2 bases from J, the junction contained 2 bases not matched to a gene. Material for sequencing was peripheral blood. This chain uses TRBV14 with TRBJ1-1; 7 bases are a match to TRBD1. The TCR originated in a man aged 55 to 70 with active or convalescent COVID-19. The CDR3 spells CASSGQENTEAFF. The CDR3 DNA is TGTGCCAGCAGCGGACAGGAAAACACTGAAGCTTTCTTT.